This entry lists 21 T cell receptor beta chains sequenced from one sample in a study of graft-versus-host responses after intestinal transplantation. Profiled with immunoSEQ multiplex PCR; TCRdb holds only in-frame clones, not every one. The sample yields 45,000 to 60,000 clones, about 93% seen once. These receptors' antigens are unknown. The specimen comprised unstimulated CD4+ T cells sorted from spleen or lymph node cells, sampled before transplant. All receptors come from a human donor who was the organ donor for an intestinal transplant.

This clone was found once. The chain recombines TRBV30 with TRBJ2-5; no clear D gene. CDR1 and CDR2 (germline): GTSNPN, SVGIG (reference sequence). The CDR3 length is 11 residues. The V gene lost 0 bases and the J gene lost 5 bases, with 4 bases spanning the gap. The CDR3 sequence: CAWSVKETQYF. The CDR3 DNA reads TGTGCCTGGAGTGTAAAGGAGACCCAGTACTTC.

This clone came up once. The chain recombines TRBV28 with TRBJ2-5, with D uncertain. Germline lookup yields CDR1 MDHEN and CDR2 SYDVKM. The CDR3 totals 18 residues. The V end lost 3 bases, the J end lost 1 base, and 21 bases lay between the germline ends. The CDR3 DNA follows: TGTGCCAGCAGTTTTTTTGTCGGCAGACGTAGGTTCCAAGAGACCCAGTACTTC. Protein: CASSFFVGRRRFQETQYF.

The rearrangement uses TRBV2 and TRBJ1-1; TRBD1 is a possible D gene (6 bases). Germline lookup yields CDR1 SNHLY and CDR2 FYNNEI. Trimming left V 6 bases short and J 4 bases short, with 15 bases between. CDR3 size: 14 residues. The CDR3 is CASRRGPLGTEAFF. The DNA for the CDR3 is TGTGCCAGCAGACGGGGGCCCCTCGGCACTGAAGCTTTCTTT.

The chain employs TRBV4-1 and TRBJ2-5; D might be TRBD2 (5 bases). V was cut by 2 bases and J by 5 bases, with 9 bases left in between. The CDR3 runs to 13 residues. Germline loops: CDR1 MGHRA, CDR2 YSYEKL. CDR3 in DNA: TGCGCCAGCAGCCAATGGAGGTCGGAGACCCAGTACTTC. Its protein product is CASSQWRSETQYF.

The rearrangement links TRBV9 to TRBJ2-6; tentatively, D is TRBD1 (6 bases). Looked up from germline, CDR1 is SGDLS and CDR2 is YYNGEE. This CDR3 is 17 amino acids long. Deletions cut 0 bases from V and 0 bases from J, with 10 bases between. CDR3: CASSVVGASSGANVLTF. The CDR3 coding sequence is TGTGCCAGCAGCGTAGTGGGGGCCAGCTCTGGGGCCAACGTCCTGACTTTC.

CDR3 residues: CASSLAGTRSGEQYF. The CDR3 DNA sequence: TGTGCCAGCAGCTTAGCCGGGACTAGATCGGGCGAGCAGTACTTC. V usage is TRBV7-2 and J usage is TRBJ2-7; 8 positions match TRBD2. With V trimmed by 0 bases and J by 6 bases, 7 bases remained unmatched. From germline, CDR1 is SGHTA and CDR2 FQGNSA. The CDR3 consists of 15 residues. Together with reference TRBV7-2 and TRBJ2-7, the CDR3 gives the full variable domain: GAGVSQSPSNKVTEKGKDVELRCDPISGHTALYWYRQSLGQGLEFLIYFQGNSAPDKSGLPSDRFSAERTGGSVSTLTIQRTQQEDSAVYLCASSLAGTRSGEQYFGPGTRLTVT.

V gene TRBV5-1 combines with J gene TRBJ1-5; tentative D call: TRBD1 (5 bases). V lost 2 bases to trimming and J lost 7 bases, with 13 bases between them. The germline V gene has CDR1 SGHRS and CDR2 YFSETQ. The CDR3 is 14 residues long. CDR3 nucleotide sequence: TGCGCCAGCAGCTTAGGTCAGGGCGAACAGCCCCAGCATTTT. Translating gives CASSLGQGEQPQHF. Looking up the rest from reference TRBV5-1 and TRBJ1-5 gives the full variable domain: KAGVTQTPRYLIKTRGQQVTLSCSPISGHRSVSWYQQTPGQGLQFLFEYFSETQRNKGNFPGRFSGRQFSNSRSEMNVSTLELGDSALYLCASSLGQGEQPQHFGDGTRLSIL.

V usage is TRBV20-1 and J usage is TRBJ1-1; a weak D match, TRBD1 (5 bases). This CDR3 contains 11 residues. Trimming cost V 8 bases and J 4 bases, with 11 bases left between them. Germline CDR1 is DFQATT and CDR2 is SNEGSKA (reference sequence). Here the CDR3 reads CSRGPGTEAFF. In nucleotides, the CDR3 is TGCAGTAGGGGACCGGGCACTGAAGCTTTCTTT.

The rearrangement uses TRBV29-1 and TRBJ1-2; no reliable D call. Trimming removed 3 bases from V and 8 bases from J, with 10 bases in between. The CDR3 is made up of 11 amino acids. Germline V gene data show CDR1 as SQVTM and CDR2 as ANQGSEA. DNA for the CDR3: TGCAGCGTTGAGAGGGCGCGGGGCTACACCTTC. This translates into CSVERARGYTF.

V usage is TRBV7-9 and J usage is TRBJ1-1; 10 nucleotides line up with TRBD1. The CDR3 consists of 16 residues. V lost 2 bases and J lost 5; bases outside the gene matches: 8. Per germline, CDR1 SEHNR and CDR2 FQNEAQ (reference sequence). CDR3 sequence: CASSLTRQGAFTEAFF. The CDR3 DNA reads as TGTGCCAGCAGCTTAACTCGACAGGGGGCATTTACTGAAGCTTTCTTT.

The chain carries TRBV7-2 and TRBJ2-5; TRBD2 agrees at 8 bases. There are 13 residues in the CDR3. CDR1 SGHTA and CDR2 FQGNSA come from the germline V gene. Germline trimming cut 2 bases from V and 4 bases from J; bases unmatched to any gene: 0. The chain's CDR3 is CASSLLAGETQYF. CDR3 DNA sequence: TGTGCCAGCAGCTTACTAGCGGGAGAGACCCAGTACTTC.

The rearrangement uses TRBV7-9 and TRBJ1-1; D remains unclear. The germline V gene encodes CDR1 SEHNR and CDR2 FQNEAQ (reference sequence). V lost 5 bases to trimming and J lost 8 bases, with 6 bases between them. The CDR3 covers 10 residues. The CDR3 is CASSQGEAFF. CDR3 nucleotides: TGTGCCAGCAGCCAAGGCGAAGCTTTCTTT.

The gene calls are TRBV2 and TRBJ1-2; no reliable D call. This CDR3 contains 14 residues. CDR1 is SNHLY, CDR2 FYNNEI, per germline. Trimming stripped 3 bases from V and 6 bases from J, with 14 bases between. The CDR3 protein is CASSDSGVQHGYTF. CDR3 sequence (DNA): TGTGCCAGCAGTGATAGCGGGGTTCAGCATGGCTACACCTTC.

This chain uses TRBV5-6 with TRBJ1-3; weak D call: TRBD1 (5 bases). Looked up from germline, CDR1 is SGHDT and CDR2 is YYEEEE. V was cut by 1 base and J by 3 bases, with 14 bases left in between. This CDR3 contains 16 residues. In nucleotides, the CDR3 is TGTGCCAGCAGCTTGTTAGGGGCAGGTGGTGGAAACACCATATATTTT. This codes for CASSLLGAGGGNTIYF.

The chain couples TRBV30 to TRBJ2-7, with 7 bases matching TRBD1. The CDR3 totals 16 residues. V lost 3 bases and J lost 3; bases outside the gene matches: 14. Germline CDR1 GTSNPN, CDR2 SVGIG (reference sequence). The CDR3 bases are TGTGCCTGGAGGGGCGAGGGGGCGCGAATAAACTACGAGCAGTACTTC. It specifies CAWRGEGARINYEQYF.

V usage is TRBV18 and J usage is TRBJ2-7; 9 nucleotides match TRBD1. The germline gives CDR1 KGHSH, CDR2 LQKENI. Trimming at V came to 0 bases and at J to 3 bases, leaving 3 bases not matched to a gene. The CDR3 spans 15 residues. The CDR3 region has the DNA TGTGCCAGCTCACCACCGGGACAGGGTGTCTACGAGCAGTACTTC. It yields the protein CASSPPGQGVYEQYF.

The rearrangement links TRBV11-2 to TRBJ2-7; 7 positions agree with TRBD1. Germline V lookup: CDR1 SGHAT, CDR2 FQNNGV. The CDR3 is 15 residues long. Germline trimming cut 3 bases from V and 0 bases from J; bases unmatched to any gene: 5. CDR3 in amino acids: CASSLRQGPSYEQYF. Written as DNA, the CDR3 is TGTGCCAGCAGCTTGAGACAGGGACCCTCCTACGAGCAGTACTTC.

The chain employs TRBV25-1 and TRBJ1-1; D may be TRBD1 (6 bases). The CDR3 consists of 15 residues. Trimming took off 6 bases at V and 4 bases at J, with 18 bases between the two ends. Germline CDR1 MGHDK, CDR2 SYGVNS. The CDR3 sequence: CASRSHVQGGTEAFF. The CDR3 DNA follows: TGTGCCAGCAGGTCCCATGTACAGGGAGGCACTGAAGCTTTCTTT.

The genes are TRBV27 and TRBJ2-1; 7 bases are a match to TRBD2. Looked up from germline, CDR1 is MNHEY and CDR2 is SMNVEV (reference sequence). The CDR3 spans 14 residues. Trimming at V came to 7 bases and at J to 10 bases, leaving 13 bases not matched to a gene. The CDR3 DNA reads as TGTGCCAGCACCTTAGTCGGTAGGGAGGGAGAGCAGTTCTTC. It encodes CASTLVGREGEQFF.

This clone was seen just once. The chain recombines TRBV18 with TRBJ2-6, with TRBD2 matching over 9 bases. The trim removed 3 bases at V and 4 bases at J, leaving 10 bases unmatched. CDR1 and CDR2 (germline): KGHSH, LQKENI. This CDR3 region has 18 residues. CDR3 nucleotide sequence: TGTGCCAGCTCACCGAGCCCTAGCGGGAATTCCGGGGCCAACGTCCTGACTTTC. Translated: CASSPSPSGNSGANVLTF.

The CDR3 is CASSLGQNNYGYTF. CDR3 DNA sequence: TGTGCCAGCAGTTTGGGACAAAATAACTATGGCTACACCTTC. The chain has TRBV28 and TRBJ1-2; maybe TRBD1 (6 bases). CDR1 is MDHEN, CDR2 SYDVKM, per germline. This CDR3 region has 14 residues. With 3 bases removed from V and 1 base from J, the gap between germline ends came to 9 bases.